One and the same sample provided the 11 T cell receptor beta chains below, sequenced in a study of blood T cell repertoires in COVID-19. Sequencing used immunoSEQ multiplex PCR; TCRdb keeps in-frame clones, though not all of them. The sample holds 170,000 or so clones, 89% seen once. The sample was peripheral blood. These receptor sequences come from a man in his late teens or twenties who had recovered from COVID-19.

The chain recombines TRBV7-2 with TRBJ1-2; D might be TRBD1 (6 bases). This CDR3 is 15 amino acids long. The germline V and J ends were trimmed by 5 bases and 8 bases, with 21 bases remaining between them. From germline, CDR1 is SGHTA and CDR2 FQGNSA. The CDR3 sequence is CASSPAGELGRGYTF. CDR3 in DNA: TGTGCCAGCAGCCCAGCAGGGGAACTTGGGAGAGGCTACACCTTC.

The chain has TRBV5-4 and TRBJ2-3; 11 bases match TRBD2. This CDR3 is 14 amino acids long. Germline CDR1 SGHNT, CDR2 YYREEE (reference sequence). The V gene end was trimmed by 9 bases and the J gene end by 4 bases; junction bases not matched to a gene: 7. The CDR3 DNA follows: TGTGCCACACTAGCGGGAGTTTTTGCAGATACGCAGTATTTT. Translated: CATLAGVFADTQYF.

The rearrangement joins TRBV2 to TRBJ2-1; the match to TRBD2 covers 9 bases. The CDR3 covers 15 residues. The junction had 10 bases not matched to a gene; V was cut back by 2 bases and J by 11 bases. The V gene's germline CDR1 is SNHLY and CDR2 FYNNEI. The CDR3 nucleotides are TGTGCCAGCAGTGAAAGTAGCGGGAGATTAGAGAAGCAGTTCTTC. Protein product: CASSESSGRLEKQFF. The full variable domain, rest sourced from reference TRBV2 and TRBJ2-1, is EPEVTQTPSHQVTQMGQEVILRCVPISNHLYFYWYRQILGQKVEFLVSFYNNEISEKSEIFDDQFSVERPDGSNFTLKIRSTKLEDSAMYFCASSESSGRLEKQFFGPGTRLTVL.

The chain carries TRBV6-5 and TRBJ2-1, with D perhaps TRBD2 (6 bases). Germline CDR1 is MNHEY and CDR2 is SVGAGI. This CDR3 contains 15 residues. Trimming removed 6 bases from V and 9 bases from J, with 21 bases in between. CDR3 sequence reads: CASRGGTAGITEQFF. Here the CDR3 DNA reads TGTGCCAGCAGGGGCGGGACGGCCGGAATAACTGAGCAGTTCTTC.

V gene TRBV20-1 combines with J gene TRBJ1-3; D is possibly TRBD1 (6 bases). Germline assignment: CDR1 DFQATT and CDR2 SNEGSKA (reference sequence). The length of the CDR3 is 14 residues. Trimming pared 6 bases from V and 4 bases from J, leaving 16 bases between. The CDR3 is CSASTGNYGNTIYF. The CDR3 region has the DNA TGCAGTGCCAGTACAGGGAATTACGGAAACACCATATATTTT.

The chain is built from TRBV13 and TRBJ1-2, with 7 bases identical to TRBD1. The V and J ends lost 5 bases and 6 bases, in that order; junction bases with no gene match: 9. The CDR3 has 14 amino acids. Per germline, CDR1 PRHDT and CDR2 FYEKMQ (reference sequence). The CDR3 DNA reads TGTGCCAGCAGCCGGGACAGCGGCACTCATGGCTACACCTTC. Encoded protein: CASSRDSGTHGYTF.

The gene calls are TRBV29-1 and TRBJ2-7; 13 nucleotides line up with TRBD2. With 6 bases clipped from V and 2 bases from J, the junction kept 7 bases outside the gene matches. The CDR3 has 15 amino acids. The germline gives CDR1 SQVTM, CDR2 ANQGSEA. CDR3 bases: TGCAGCGTCGATGGACTAGCGGGAGCACCCTACGAGCAGTACTTC. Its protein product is CSVDGLAGAPYEQYF.

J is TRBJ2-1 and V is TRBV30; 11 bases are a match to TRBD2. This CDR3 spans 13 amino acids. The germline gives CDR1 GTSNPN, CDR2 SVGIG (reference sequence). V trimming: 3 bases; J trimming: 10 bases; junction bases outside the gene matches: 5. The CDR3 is CAWSLLAGVEQFF. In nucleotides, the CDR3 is TGTGCCTGGAGCCTACTAGCGGGAGTAGAGCAGTTCTTC. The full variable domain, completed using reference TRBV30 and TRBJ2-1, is SQTIHQWPATLVQPVGSPLSLECTVEGTSNPNLYWYRQAAGRGLQLLFYSVGIGQISSEVPQNLSASRPQDRQFILSSKKLLLSDSGFYLCAWSLLAGVEQFFGPGTRLTVL.

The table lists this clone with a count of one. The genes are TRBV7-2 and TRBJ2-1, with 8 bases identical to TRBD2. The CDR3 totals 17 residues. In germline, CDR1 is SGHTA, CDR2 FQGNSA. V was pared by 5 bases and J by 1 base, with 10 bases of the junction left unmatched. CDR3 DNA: TGTGCCAGCAGCCCCGCTGGGACTAGTAGGTCCTACAATGAGCAGTTCTTC. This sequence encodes CASSPAGTSRSYNEQFF.

The CDR3 sequence is CASSQDPTRGNSYNEQFF. In DNA, the CDR3 is TGTGCCAGCAGCCAAGATCCCACCCGAGGGAACTCCTACAATGAGCAGTTCTTC. The gene calls are TRBV4-2 and TRBJ2-1; possible D gene TRBD2, 5 bases. Between the trimmed V and J ends, which lost 0 bases and 0 bases, there was a span of 15 bases. This CDR3 region has 18 residues. Germline V gene sequence: CDR1 LGHNA, CDR2 YNFKEQ.

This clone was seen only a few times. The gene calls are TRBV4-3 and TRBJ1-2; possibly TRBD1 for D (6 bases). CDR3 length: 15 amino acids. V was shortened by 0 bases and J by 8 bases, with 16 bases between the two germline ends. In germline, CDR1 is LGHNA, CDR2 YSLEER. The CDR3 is CASSQDLGGAAGYTF. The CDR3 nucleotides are TGCGCCAGCAGCCAAGATCTAGGGGGTGCGGCCGGCTACACCTTC.